A selection of T cell receptor beta chains follows, all from one sample in a study of preoperative IRX-2 immunotherapy in early breast cancer. Using immunoSEQ multiplex PCR, the repertoire was profiled, and TCRdb retains in-frame clones only, with some absent. The sample contains approximately 24,000 clones, around 91% of which appear only once. The sequences come from tumor tissue, collected after IRX-2 immunotherapy. The receptor set was obtained from a human donor with breast cancer. CDR3s include the opening cysteine and the closing phenylalanine or tryptophan. A D gene is named only where the DNA matches it firmly. Size tells how often a clone was seen (once, few, many) or the class of an expanded clone, and some rows leave it out.

v_gene	j_gene	d_gene	abundance	CDR3nt	CDR3aa
TRBV7-9	TRBJ1-6	-	-	TGTGCCAGCAGCTTATTTATGGCTTCACCCCTCCACTTT	CASSLFMASPLHF
TRBV20-1	TRBJ2-5	-	-	TGCAGTGCTAGTCGCGGGGCCCAGTACTTC	CSASRGAQYF
TRBV9	TRBJ2-7	TRBD2	-	TGTGCCAGCAGCCTCGCGGGGGGACCCTACGAGCAGTACTTC	CASSLAGGPYEQYF
TRBV19	TRBJ1-5	-	once	TGTGCCAGTAGGGGGCAGGGCACTTTTCAGCCCCAGCATTTT	CASRGQGTFQPQHF
TRBV10-3	TRBJ2-5	TRBD2	once	TGTGCCATCAGTGAGGGGGGGGGACTCCCTGGAGAGACCCAGTACTTC	CAISEGGGLPGETQYF
TRBV5-1	TRBJ2-2	TRBD1	-	TGCGCCAGCAGCTTGGGACAGGGGGGCACCGGGGAGCTGTTTTTT	CASSLGQGGTGELFF
TRBV29-1	TRBJ2-7	TRBD2	-	TGCAGCGTGGGAGGGGACCTCTCCTACGAGCAGTACTTC	CSVGGDLSYEQYF
TRBV7-8	TRBJ1-6	-	-	TGTGCCAGCAGCTTAGGGGGACGATCACCCCTCCACTTT	CASSLGGRSPLHF
TRBV9	TRBJ2-5	-	-	TGTGCCAGCAGCCCCGAAGGCGGGGGCGTAGCAGAGACCCAGTACTTC	CASSPEGGGVAETQYF
TRBV18	TRBJ1-5	-	-	TGTGCCAGCTCTCCCGGACGGAATCAGCCCCAGCATTTT	CASSPGRNQPQHF
TRBV25-1	TRBJ2-1	-	-	TGTGCCAGCAGTGAGCAGGGGAATGAGCAGTTCTTC	CASSEQGNEQFF
TRBV6-6	TRBJ2-3	-	-	TGTGCCAGCAGTTACGACCCCGGGTCGGGTACGCAGTATTTT	CASSYDPGSGTQYF
TRBV19	TRBJ1-4	TRBD1	few	TGTGCCAGTAGTATAGTTGGACAGGGGGCTGAAAAACTGTTTTTT	CASSIVGQGAEKLFF
TRBV6-1	TRBJ1-5	TRBD1	-	TGTGCCAGCAGTGACCGATTCGACAGGGGGCGGAATCAGCCCCAGCATTTT	CASSDRFDRGRNQPQHF
TRBV13	TRBJ2-3	-	-	TGTGCCAGCAGCTTAAGGTTAGAGACGCAGTATTTT	CASSLRLETQYF
TRBV10-2	TRBJ2-3	-	-	TGCGCCAGCAGGGGGCTAACAGATACGCAGTATTTT	CASRGLTDTQYF
TRBV19	TRBJ2-5	TRBD1	-	TGTGCCAGTAGAGGACAGGGGGAGACCCAGTACTTC	CASRGQGETQYF
TRBV6-4	TRBJ2-2	-	few	TGTGCCAGCAGTGAATCAGGGGACACCGGGGAGCTGTTTTTT	CASSESGDTGELFF
TRBV7-8	TRBJ2-5	-	-	TGTGCCAGCAGCCGAAATACAGGGTGGGAGACCCAGTACTTC	CASSRNTGWETQYF
TRBV7-9	TRBJ2-7	-	-	TGTGCCAGCAGCTCCCTCAAGACCTGGCCCGAGCAGTACTTC	CASSSLKTWPEQYF
TRBV11-2	TRBJ1-4	-	once	TGTGCCAGCAGCTTTGGGGCTGTAAGGGAAAAACTGTTTTTT	CASSFGAVREKLFF
TRBV5-4	TRBJ1-1	TRBD1	-	TGTGCCAGCAGCTTGGGACAGGGTATGAACACTGAAGCTTTCTTT	CASSLGQGMNTEAFF